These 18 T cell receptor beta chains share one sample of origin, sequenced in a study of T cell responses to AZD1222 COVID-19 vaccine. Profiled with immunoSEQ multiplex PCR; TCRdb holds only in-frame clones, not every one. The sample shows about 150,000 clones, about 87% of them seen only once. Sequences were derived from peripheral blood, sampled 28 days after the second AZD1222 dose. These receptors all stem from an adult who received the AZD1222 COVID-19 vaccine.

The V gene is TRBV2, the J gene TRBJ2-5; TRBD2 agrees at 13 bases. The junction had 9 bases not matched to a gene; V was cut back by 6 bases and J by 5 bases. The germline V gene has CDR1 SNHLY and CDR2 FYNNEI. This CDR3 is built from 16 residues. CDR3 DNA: TGTGCCAGCAGGCGACTAGCGGGAGGCGGAGGGGAGACCCAGTACTTC. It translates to CASRRLAGGGGETQYF.

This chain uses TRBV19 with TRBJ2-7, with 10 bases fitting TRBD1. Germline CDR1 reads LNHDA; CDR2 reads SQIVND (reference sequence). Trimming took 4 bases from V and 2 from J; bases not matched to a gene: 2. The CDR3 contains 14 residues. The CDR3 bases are TGTGCCAGTAGTAAAGGACAGGGGGCCTACGAGCAGTACTTC. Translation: CASSKGQGAYEQYF.

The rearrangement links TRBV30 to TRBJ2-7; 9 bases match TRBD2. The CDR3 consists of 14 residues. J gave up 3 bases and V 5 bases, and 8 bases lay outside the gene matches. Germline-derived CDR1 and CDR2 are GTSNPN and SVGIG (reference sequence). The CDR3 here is CAWAGLAGNYEQYF. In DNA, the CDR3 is TGTGCCTGGGCGGGGCTAGCGGGGAACTACGAGCAGTACTTC.

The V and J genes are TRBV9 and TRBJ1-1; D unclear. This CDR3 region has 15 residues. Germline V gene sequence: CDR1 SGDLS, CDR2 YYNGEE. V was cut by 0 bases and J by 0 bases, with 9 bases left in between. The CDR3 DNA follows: TGTGCCAGCAGCGTAGATGCCAGGTTGAACACTGAAGCTTTCTTT. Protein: CASSVDARLNTEAFF.

Written as DNA, the CDR3 is TGTGCCACCGCCCGGGCGGGAGTATACGAGCAGTACTTC. This encodes CATARAGVYEQYF. The chain recombines TRBV10-3 with TRBJ2-7; TRBD2 agrees at 7 bases. Germline values: CDR1 ENHRY, CDR2 SYGVKD. Trimming removed 10 bases from V and 4 bases from J; junction bases left unmatched: 10. The CDR3 consists of 13 residues.

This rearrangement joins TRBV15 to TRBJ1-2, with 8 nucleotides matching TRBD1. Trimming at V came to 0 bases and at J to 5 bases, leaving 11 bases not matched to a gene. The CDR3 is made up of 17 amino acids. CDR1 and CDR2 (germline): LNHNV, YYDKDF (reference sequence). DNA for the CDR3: TGTGCCACCAGCAGAGATAGGGCCCCGGGACAGGTTTATGGCTACACCTTC. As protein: CATSRDRAPGQVYGYTF.

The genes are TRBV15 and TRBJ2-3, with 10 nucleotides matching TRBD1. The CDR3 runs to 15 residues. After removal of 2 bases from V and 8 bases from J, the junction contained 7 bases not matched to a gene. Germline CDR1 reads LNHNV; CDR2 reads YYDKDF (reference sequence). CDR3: CATSRPGTGAGTQYF. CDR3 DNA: TGTGCCACCAGCAGACCCGGGACAGGGGCAGGTACGCAGTATTTT.

This chain's CDR3 is CSVDLGLPDTQYF. The CDR3 coding sequence is TGCAGCGTTGATTTGGGGCTTCCAGATACGCAGTATTTT. The V call is TRBV29-1, the J call TRBJ2-3, with a possible D match to TRBD1 (5 bases). Deletions cut 3 bases from V and 4 bases from J, with 11 bases between. CDR1 SQVTM and CDR2 ANQGSEA come from the germline V gene. There are 13 residues in the CDR3.

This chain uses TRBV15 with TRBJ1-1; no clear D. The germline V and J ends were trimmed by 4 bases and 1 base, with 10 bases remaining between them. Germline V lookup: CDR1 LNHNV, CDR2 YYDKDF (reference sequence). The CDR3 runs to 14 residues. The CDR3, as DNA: TGTGCCACCAGCAAAGAGGTGCGGAACACTGAAGCTTTCTTT. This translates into CATSKEVRNTEAFF.

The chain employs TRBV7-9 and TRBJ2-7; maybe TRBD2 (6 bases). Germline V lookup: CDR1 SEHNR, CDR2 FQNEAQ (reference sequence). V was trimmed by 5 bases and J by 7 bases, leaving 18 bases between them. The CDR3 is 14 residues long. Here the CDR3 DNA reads TGTGCCAGCAGCCACCGGGAGACCTCTTGGGAGCAGTACTTC. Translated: CASSHRETSWEQYF. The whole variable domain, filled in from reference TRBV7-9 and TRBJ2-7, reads DTGVSQNPRHKITKRGQNVTFRCDPISEHNRLYWYRQTLGQGPEFLTYFQNEAQLEKSRLLSDRFSAERPKGSFSTLEIQRTEQGDSAMYLCASSHRETSWEQYFGPGTRLTVT.

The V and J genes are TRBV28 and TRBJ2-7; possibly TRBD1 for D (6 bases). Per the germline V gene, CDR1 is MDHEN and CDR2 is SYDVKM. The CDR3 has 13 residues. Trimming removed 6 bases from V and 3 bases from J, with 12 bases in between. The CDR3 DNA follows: TGTGCCAGCAGCGACAGGTCCCTCTACGAGCAGTACTTC. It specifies CASSDRSLYEQYF.

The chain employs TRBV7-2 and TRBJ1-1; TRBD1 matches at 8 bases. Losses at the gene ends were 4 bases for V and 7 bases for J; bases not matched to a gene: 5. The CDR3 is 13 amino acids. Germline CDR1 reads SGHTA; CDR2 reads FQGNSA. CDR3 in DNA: TGTGCCAGCAGCTCCCGGACAGGGCTTGAAGCTTTCTTT. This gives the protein CASSSRTGLEAFF.

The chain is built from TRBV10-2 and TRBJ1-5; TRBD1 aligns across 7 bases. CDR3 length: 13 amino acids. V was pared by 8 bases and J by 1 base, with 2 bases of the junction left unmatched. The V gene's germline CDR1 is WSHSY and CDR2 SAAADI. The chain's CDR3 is CASRDRSNQPQHF. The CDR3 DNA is TGCGCCAGCCGGGACAGAAGCAATCAGCCCCAGCATTTT.

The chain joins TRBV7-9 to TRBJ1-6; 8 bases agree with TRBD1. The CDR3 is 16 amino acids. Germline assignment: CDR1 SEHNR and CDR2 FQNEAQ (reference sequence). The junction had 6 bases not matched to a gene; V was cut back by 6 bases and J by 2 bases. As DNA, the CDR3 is TGTGCCAGCAGTCCTACGACAGGGGCCTATAATTCACCCCTCCACTTT. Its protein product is CASSPTTGAYNSPLHF.

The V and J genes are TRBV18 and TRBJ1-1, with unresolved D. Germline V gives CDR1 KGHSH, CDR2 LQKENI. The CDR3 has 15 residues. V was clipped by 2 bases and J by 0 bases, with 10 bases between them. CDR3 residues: CASSPVGRMNTEAFF. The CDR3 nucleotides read TGTGCCAGCTCACCAGTTGGACGGATGAACACTGAAGCTTTCTTT.

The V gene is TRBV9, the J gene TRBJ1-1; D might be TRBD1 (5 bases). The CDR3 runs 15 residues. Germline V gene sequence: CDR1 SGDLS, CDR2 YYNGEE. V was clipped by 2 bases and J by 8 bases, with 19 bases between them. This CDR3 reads CASSVASGLITEAFF. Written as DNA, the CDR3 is TGTGCCAGCAGCGTTGCGTCAGGGCTGATAACCGAAGCTTTCTTT.

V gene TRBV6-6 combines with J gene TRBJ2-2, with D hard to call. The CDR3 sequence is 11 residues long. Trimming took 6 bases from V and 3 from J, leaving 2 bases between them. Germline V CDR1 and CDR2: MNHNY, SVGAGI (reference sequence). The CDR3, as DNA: TGTGCCAGCAGGCACACCGGGGAGCTGTTTTTT. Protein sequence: CASRHTGELFF.

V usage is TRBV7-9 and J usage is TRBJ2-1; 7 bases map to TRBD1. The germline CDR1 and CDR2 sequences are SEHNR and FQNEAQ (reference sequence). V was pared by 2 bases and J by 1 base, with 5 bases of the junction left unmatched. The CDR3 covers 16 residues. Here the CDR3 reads CASSLINRGSYNEQFF. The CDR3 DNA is TGTGCCAGCAGCTTAATAAACAGGGGTTCCTACAATGAGCAGTTCTTC.